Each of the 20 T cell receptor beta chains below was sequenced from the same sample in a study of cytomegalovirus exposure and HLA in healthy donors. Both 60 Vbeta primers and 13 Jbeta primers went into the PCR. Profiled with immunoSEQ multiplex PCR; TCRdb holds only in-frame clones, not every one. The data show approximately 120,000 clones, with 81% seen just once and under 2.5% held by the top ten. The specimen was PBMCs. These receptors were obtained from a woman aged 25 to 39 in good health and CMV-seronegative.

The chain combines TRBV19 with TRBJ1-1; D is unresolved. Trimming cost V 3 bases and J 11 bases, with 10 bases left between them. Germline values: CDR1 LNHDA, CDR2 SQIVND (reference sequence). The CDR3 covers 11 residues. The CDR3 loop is CASSIGRGAFF. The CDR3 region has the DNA TGTGCCAGTAGTATCGGGCGAGGGGCTTTCTTT.

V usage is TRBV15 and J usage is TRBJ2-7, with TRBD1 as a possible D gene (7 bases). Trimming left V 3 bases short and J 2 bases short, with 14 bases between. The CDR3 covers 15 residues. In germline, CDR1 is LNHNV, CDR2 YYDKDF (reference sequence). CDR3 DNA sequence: TGTGCCACCAGCAGCAACAGGGGAGGTCCCTACGAGCAGTACTTC. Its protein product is CATSSNRGGPYEQYF.

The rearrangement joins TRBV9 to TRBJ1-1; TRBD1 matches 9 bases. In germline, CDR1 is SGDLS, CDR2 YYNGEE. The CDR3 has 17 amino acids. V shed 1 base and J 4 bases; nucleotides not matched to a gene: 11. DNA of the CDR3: TGTGCCAGCAGCGTATGGACAGGGGATCGAAGGGGCACTGAAGCTTTCTTT. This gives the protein CASSVWTGDRRGTEAFF.

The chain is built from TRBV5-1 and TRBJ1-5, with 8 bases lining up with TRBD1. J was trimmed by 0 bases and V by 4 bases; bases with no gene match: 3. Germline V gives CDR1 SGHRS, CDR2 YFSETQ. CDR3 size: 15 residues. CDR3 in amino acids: CASSRTGNSNQPQHF. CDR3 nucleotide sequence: TGCGCCAGCAGCAGGACAGGGAATAGCAATCAGCCCCAGCATTTT.

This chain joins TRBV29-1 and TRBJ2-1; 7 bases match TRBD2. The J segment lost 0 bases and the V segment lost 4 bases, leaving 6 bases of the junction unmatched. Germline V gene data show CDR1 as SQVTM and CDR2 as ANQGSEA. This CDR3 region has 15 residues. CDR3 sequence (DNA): TGCAGCGTTGTCGGGGGAGGGAGCTCCTACAATGAGCAGTTCTTC. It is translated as CSVVGGGSSYNEQFF.

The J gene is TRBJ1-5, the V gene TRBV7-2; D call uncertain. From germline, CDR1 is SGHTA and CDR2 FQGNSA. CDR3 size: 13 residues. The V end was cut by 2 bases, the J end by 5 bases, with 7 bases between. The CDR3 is CASSLPGDQPQHF. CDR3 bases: TGTGCCAGCAGCTTACCGGGAGATCAGCCCCAGCATTTT.

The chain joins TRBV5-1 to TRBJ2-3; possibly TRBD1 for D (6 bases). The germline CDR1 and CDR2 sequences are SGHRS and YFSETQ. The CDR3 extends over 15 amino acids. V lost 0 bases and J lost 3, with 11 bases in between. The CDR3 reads CASSLEGHSTDTQYF. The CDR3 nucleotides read TGCGCCAGCAGCTTGGAGGGACACTCTACAGATACGCAGTATTTT.

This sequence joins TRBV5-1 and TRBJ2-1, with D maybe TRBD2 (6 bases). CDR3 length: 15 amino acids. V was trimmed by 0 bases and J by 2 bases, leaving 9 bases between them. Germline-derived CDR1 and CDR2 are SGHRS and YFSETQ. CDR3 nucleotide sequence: TGCGCCAGCAGCTTGGAAGAGCGGGCCTACAATGAGCAGTTCTTC. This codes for CASSLEERAYNEQFF.

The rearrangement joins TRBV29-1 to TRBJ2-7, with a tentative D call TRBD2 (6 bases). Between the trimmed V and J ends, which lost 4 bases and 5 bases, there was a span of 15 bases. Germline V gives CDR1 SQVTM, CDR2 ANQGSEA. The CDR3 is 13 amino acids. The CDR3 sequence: CSVGFGGHDEQYF. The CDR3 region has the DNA TGCAGCGTTGGTTTCGGGGGTCACGACGAGCAGTACTTC.

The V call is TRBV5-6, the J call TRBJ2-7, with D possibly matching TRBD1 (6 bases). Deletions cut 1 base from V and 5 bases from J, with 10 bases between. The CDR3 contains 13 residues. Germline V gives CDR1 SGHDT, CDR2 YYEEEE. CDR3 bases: TGTGCCAGCAGCTTGAGGACAGTCCACGAGCAGTACTTC. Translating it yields CASSLRTVHEQYF. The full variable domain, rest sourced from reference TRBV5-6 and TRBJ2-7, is DAGVTQSPTHLIKTRGQQVTLRCSPKSGHDTVSWYQQALGQGPQFIFQYYEEEERQRGNFPDRFSGHQFPNYSSELNVNALLLGDSALYLCASSLRTVHEQYFGPGTRLTVT.

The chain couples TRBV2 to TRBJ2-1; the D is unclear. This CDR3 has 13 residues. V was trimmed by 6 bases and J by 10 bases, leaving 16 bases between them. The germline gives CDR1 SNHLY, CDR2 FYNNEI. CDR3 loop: CASSLRLQREQFF. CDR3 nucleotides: TGTGCCAGCAGCTTACGACTCCAAAGGGAGCAGTTCTTC.

The CDR3 reads CASSLVGGADTQYF. The CDR3 nucleotides are TGCGCCAGCAGCTTGGTTGGAGGGGCAGATACGCAGTATTTT. J is TRBJ2-3 and V is TRBV5-1, with D possibly being TRBD2 (6 bases). Looked up from germline, CDR1 is SGHRS and CDR2 is YFSETQ. The CDR3 totals 14 residues. V lost 0 bases to trimming and J lost 4 bases, with 9 bases between them.

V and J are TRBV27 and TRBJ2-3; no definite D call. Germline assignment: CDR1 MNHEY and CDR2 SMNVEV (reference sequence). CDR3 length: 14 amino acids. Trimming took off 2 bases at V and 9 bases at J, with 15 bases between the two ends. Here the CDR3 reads CASSLTFLSETQYF. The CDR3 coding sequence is TGTGCCAGCAGTTTAACTTTCCTCAGCGAGACGCAGTATTTT.

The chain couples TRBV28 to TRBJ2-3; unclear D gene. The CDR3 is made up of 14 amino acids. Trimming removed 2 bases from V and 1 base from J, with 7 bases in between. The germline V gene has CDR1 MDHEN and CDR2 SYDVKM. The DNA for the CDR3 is TGTGCCAGCAGTTTAATAGTGGGCACAGATACGCAGTATTTT. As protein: CASSLIVGTDTQYF.

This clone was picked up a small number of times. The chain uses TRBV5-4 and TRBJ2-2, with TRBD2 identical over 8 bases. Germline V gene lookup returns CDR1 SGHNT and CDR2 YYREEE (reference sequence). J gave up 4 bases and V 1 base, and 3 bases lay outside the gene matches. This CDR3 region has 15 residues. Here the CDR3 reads CASSLYREGTGELFF. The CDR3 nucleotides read TGTGCCAGCAGCTTGTACCGGGAGGGCACCGGGGAGCTGTTTTTT.

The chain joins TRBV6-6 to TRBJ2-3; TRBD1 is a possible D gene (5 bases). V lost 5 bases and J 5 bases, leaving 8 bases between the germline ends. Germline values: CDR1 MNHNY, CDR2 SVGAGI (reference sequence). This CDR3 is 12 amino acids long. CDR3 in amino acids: CASSPDRDTQYF. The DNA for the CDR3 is TGTGCCAGCAGTCCAGACAGAGATACGCAGTATTTT.

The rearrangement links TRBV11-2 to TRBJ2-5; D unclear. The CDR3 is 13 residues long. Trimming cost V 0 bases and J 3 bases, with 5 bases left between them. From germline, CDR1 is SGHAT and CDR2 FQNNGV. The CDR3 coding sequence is TGTGCCAGCAGCTTAGAACGGGAAGAGACCCAGTACTTC. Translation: CASSLEREETQYF.

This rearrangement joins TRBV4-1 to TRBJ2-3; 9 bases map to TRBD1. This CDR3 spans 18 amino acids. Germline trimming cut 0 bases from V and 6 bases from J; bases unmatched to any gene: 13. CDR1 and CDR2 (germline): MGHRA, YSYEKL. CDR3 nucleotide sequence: TGCGCCAGCAGCCAAGATCCCCCGGGGACAGGGCTAGGGGATACGCAGTATTTT. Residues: CASSQDPPGTGLGDTQYF.

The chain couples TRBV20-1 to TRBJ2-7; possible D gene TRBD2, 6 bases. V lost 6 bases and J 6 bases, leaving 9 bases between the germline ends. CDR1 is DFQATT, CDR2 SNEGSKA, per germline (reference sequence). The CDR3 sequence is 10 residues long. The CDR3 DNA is TGCAGTGCCCAGCGGGCCGAGCAGTACTTC. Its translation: CSAQRAEQYF.

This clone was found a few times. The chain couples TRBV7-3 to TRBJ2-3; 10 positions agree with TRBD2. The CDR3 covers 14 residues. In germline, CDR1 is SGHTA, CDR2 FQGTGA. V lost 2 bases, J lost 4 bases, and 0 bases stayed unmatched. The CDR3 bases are TGTGCCAGCAGCTTAGGACTAGCGGCAGATACGCAGTATTTT. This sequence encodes CASSLGLAADTQYF.